A single sample gave rise to the 19 T cell receptor beta chains below, sequenced in a study of cytomegalovirus exposure and HLA in healthy donors. Both 60 Vbeta primers and 13 Jbeta primers went into the PCR. Assay used: immunoSEQ multiplex PCR; TCRdb lists only in-frame clones, some missing. This sample carries about 130,000 clones, with roughly 1.4% going to the ten biggest clones. The sequencing input was PBMCs. The receptor source for this set is a woman aged 35 to 49 in good health and CMV-seronegative.

The rearrangement joins TRBV6-5 to TRBJ1-3; TRBD1 agrees at 10 bases. The germline gives CDR1 MNHEY, CDR2 SVGAGI. Trimming removed 3 bases from V and 2 bases from J; junction bases left unmatched: 1. The CDR3 loop spans 15 amino acids. The DNA of the CDR3 is TGTGCCAGCAGTTATGGGACAGGGGCTGGAAACACCATATATTTT. Its translation: CASSYGTGAGNTIYF.

The chain carries TRBV19 and TRBJ1-2; 8 bases fit TRBD1. The V gene's germline CDR1 is LNHDA and CDR2 SQIVND (reference sequence). The CDR3 is 16 residues long. The V gene end was trimmed by 4 bases and the J gene end by 8 bases; junction bases not matched to a gene: 15. The CDR3 reads CASSTANSRGLWGYTF. The DNA for the CDR3 is TGTGCCAGTAGTACCGCTAACTCCAGGGGGCTGTGGGGCTACACCTTC.

The chain joins TRBV7-2 to TRBJ1-6, with D uncertain. Germline CDR1 SGHTA, CDR2 FQGNSA. CDR3 length: 14 residues. V was clipped by 5 bases and J by 7 bases, with 12 bases between them. The DNA for the CDR3 is TGTGCCAGCAGCCTTGAGGGTGCAAATTCACCCCTCCACTTT. Its translation is CASSLEGANSPLHF.

This rearrangement joins TRBV5-1 to TRBJ2-2, with D unresolved. The CDR3 sequence is 15 residues long. V was cut by 2 bases and J by 4 bases, with 12 bases left in between. In germline, CDR1 is SGHRS, CDR2 YFSETQ. The CDR3 here is CASSFAGSGTGELFF. The CDR3 nucleotides are TGCGCCAGCAGCTTTGCCGGGTCGGGCACCGGGGAGCTGTTTTTT.

The rearrangement joins TRBV18 to TRBJ2-3; TRBD2 aligns across 10 bases. V lost 3 bases to trimming and J lost 2 bases; unmatched junction nucleotides: 5. This CDR3 is built from 16 residues. Germline V gene sequence: CDR1 KGHSH, CDR2 LQKENI. The CDR3 coding sequence is TGTGCCAGCTCACCTAGCGGGGGGTCCCTCACAGATACGCAGTATTTT. Protein: CASSPSGGSLTDTQYF.

The rearrangement links TRBV14 to TRBJ1-1, with D possibly matching TRBD1 (6 bases). The V end lost 1 base, the J end lost 4 bases, and 10 bases lay between the germline ends. CDR1 is SGHDN, CDR2 FVKESK, per germline. The CDR3 runs 14 residues. The CDR3: CASSQVRGSTEAFF. The CDR3 coding sequence is TGTGCCAGCAGCCAAGTTAGGGGGAGCACTGAAGCTTTCTTT.

V gene TRBV6-5 combines with J gene TRBJ1-2; D is possibly TRBD1 (5 bases). The CDR3 runs 16 residues. Germline V lookup: CDR1 MNHEY, CDR2 SVGAGI. The V end was cut by 4 bases, the J end by 0 bases, with 15 bases between. CDR3 bases: TGTGCCAGCAGTTTACTACAGGAGACAGCTAACTATGGCTACACCTTC. This gives the protein CASSLLQETANYGYTF.

The chain recombines TRBV18 with TRBJ2-1; D gene unclear. The CDR3 loop spans 15 amino acids. CDR1 is KGHSH, CDR2 LQKENI, per germline. Trimming stripped 2 bases from V and 0 bases from J, with 8 bases between. The CDR3 sequence is CASSPSRSSYNEQFF. The CDR3 DNA is TGTGCCAGCTCACCAAGCCGTAGCTCCTACAATGAGCAGTTCTTC.

The chain joins TRBV4-1 to TRBJ1-5; the D gene is possibly TRBD1 (5 bases). Trimming removed 0 bases from V and 7 bases from J, with 13 bases in between. This CDR3 has 15 residues. Germline V CDR1 and CDR2: MGHRA, YSYEKL. The CDR3: CASSQERWRGQPQHF. CDR3 coding DNA: TGCGCCAGCAGCCAAGAAAGGTGGAGGGGCCAGCCCCAGCATTTT.

The V and J genes are TRBV7-3 and TRBJ2-1, with a possible D match to TRBD2 (5 bases). Germline V gene data show CDR1 as SGHTA and CDR2 as FQGTGA. V was pared by 5 bases and J by 5 bases, with 16 bases between. The CDR3 loop spans 15 amino acids. The CDR3 DNA follows: TGTGCCAGCAGCCAGGCTAGCTCGGGAAACAATGAGCAGTTCTTC. This codes for CASSQASSGNNEQFF.

This chain connects TRBV10-1 to TRBJ2-7; possibly TRBD1 for D (6 bases). The germline V gene encodes CDR1 WNHNN and CDR2 SYGVQD (reference sequence). Trimming took off 6 bases at V and 3 bases at J, with 18 bases between the two ends. The CDR3 is made up of 15 amino acids. The CDR3 loop is CASSFTTGLIYEQYV. In DNA, the CDR3 is TGCGCCAGCAGCTTTACGACAGGTCTTATCTACGAGCAGTACGTC.

This rearrangement joins TRBV6-5 to TRBJ1-6; 9 bases map to TRBD1. The CDR3 contains 15 residues. Germline V gives CDR1 MNHEY, CDR2 SVGAGI. V was pared by 3 bases and J by 10 bases, with 7 bases of the junction left unmatched. CDR3 sequence: CASSYYGQGSSPLHF. In DNA, the CDR3 is TGTGCCAGCAGTTATTACGGACAGGGGAGCTCACCCCTCCACTTT.

This chain connects TRBV11-2 to TRBJ2-7; D unresolved. Between the trimmed V and J ends, which lost 1 base and 0 bases, there was a span of 7 bases. Germline V gives CDR1 SGHAT, CDR2 FQNNGV. CDR3 length: 14 residues. In nucleotides, the CDR3 is TGTGCCAGCAGCTTAGTGTGGGGCTCCTACGAGCAGTACGTC. This sequence encodes CASSLVWGSYEQYV.

The chain has TRBV7-2 and TRBJ2-7; the match to TRBD1 covers 10 bases. The germline gives CDR1 SGHTA, CDR2 FQGNSA. CDR3 length equals 16 residues. Trimming at V came to 4 bases and at J to 2 bases, leaving 8 bases not matched to a gene. The CDR3 bases are TGTGCCAGCAGCTCAATCTCCGGGACAGGGGCCTACGAGCAGTACTTC. This sequence encodes CASSSISGTGAYEQYF.

As concerns this clone: Additional DNA sequences in this sample encode the identical CDR3. V gene TRBV18 combines with J gene TRBJ2-3, with D possibly being TRBD2 (6 bases). The CDR3 has 13 amino acids. Germline values: CDR1 KGHSH, CDR2 LQKENI. Trimming took off 3 bases at V and 6 bases at J, with 10 bases between the two ends. The CDR3 sequence is CASSPRGGDTQYF. CDR3 nucleotides: TGTGCCAGCTCACCGCGGGGAGGTGATACGCAGTATTTT. The complete variable domain, with remaining parts taken from reference TRBV18 and TRBJ2-3, reads NAGVMQNPRHLVRRRGQEARLRCSPMKGHSHVYWYRQLPEEGLKFMVYLQKENIIDESGMPKERFSAEFPKEGPSILRIQQVVRGDSAAYFCASSPRGGDTQYFGPGTRLTVL.

The rearrangement uses TRBV28 and TRBJ1-2; no firm D call. V dropped 4 bases and J dropped 2 bases, with 5 bases sitting between them. The CDR3 is made up of 12 amino acids. Germline-derived CDR1 and CDR2 are MDHEN and SYDVKM. The CDR3 protein is CASSSGNYGYTF. CDR3 nucleotide sequence: TGTGCCAGCAGTTCGGGGAACTATGGCTACACCTTC.

The chain links TRBV6-4 to TRBJ1-5, with D unresolved. The CDR3 consists of 14 residues. Germline CDR1 is MRHNA and CDR2 is SNTAGT. Deletions cut 6 bases from V and 0 bases from J, with 9 bases between. In DNA form, the CDR3 reads TGTGCCAGCAGCGGGGAATATAGCAATCAGCCCCAGCATTTT. It encodes CASSGEYSNQPQHF.

The chain uses TRBV6-1 and TRBJ1-1, with a tentative D call TRBD1 (5 bases). The germline V gene has CDR1 MNHNS and CDR2 SASEGT. The CDR3 totals 14 residues. V gave up 0 bases and J gave up 3 bases, with 8 bases separating them. CDR3 in DNA: TGTGCCAGCAGTGAAGCTGCGGGGGACACTGAAGCTTTCTTT. Protein product: CASSEAAGDTEAFF.

The rearrangement uses TRBV7-8 and TRBJ2-6, with 9 bases matching TRBD1. J gave up 0 bases and V 8 bases, and 8 bases lay outside the gene matches. CDR1 and CDR2 (germline): SGHVS, FQNEAQ. This CDR3 is 17 amino acids long. The CDR3 is CASARDRAYSGANVLTF. The CDR3 DNA sequence: TGTGCCAGCGCCCGGGACAGGGCCTACTCTGGGGCCAACGTCCTGACTTTC.